Listed below are T cell receptor beta chains from one sample, sequenced in a study of cytomegalovirus exposure and HLA in healthy donors. Measured with immunoSEQ multiplex PCR; TCRdb has only the in-frame clones, and not every one. The sample lists approximately 70,000 clones, around 81% occurring once. What was sequenced was PBMCs. Receptors originate from a man aged 50-59 years in good health and CMV-seronegative. Each CDR3 is given with its conserved first and last residue. A D gene is named only where the DNA matches it firmly. Not all rows give a size; the values are once, few, many and, for expanded clones, a class.

v_call	clone_size	j_call	d_call	cdr3_nt	cdr3_aa
TRBV5-6	-	TRBJ1-2	-	TGTGCCAGCAGCTTGGTAGGGCAGGGTGACTATGGCTACACCTTC	CASSLVGQGDYGYTF
TRBV9	-	TRBJ1-1	-	TGTGCCAGCAGCCCCCGACTTACCGGCACTGAAGCTTTCTTT	CASSPRLTGTEAFF
TRBV27	-	TRBJ1-5	-	TGTGCCAGCAGTTCCCTAGGGGTATCTCAGCCCCAGCATTTT	CASSSLGVSQPQHF
TRBV6-5	-	TRBJ1-5	TRBD1	TGTGCCAGCAGTTACTCGGGGACAGGGAACCAGCCCCAGCATTTT	CASSYSGTGNQPQHF
TRBV29-1	-	TRBJ2-1	-	TGCAGCGTTGATTCACAGACACTCACCAATGAGCAGTTCTTC	CSVDSQTLTNEQFF
TRBV28	few	TRBJ2-7	-	TGTGCCAGCACCCCTCTGGGAGAGGTAAGCGCCGAGCAGTACTTC	CASTPLGEVSAEQYF
TRBV11-2	-	TRBJ1-1	-	TGTGCCAGCAGCTTGAGGGAGGGCTTAGAAGCTTTCTTT	CASSLREGLEAFF
TRBV7-2	-	TRBJ1-1	TRBD1	TGTGCCAGCAGGTCAGGGGGAGTTAACACTGAAGCTTTCTTT	CASRSGGVNTEAFF
TRBV4-1	-	TRBJ1-5	-	TGCGCCAGCAGCCCCAACCGGGGGAATAGCAATCAGCCCCAGCATTTT	CASSPNRGNSNQPQHF
TRBV10-1	once	TRBJ2-2	-	TGCGCCAGCGGAGGGAGCTACACCGGGGAGCTGTTTTTT	CASGGSYTGELFF
TRBV5-4	-	TRBJ1-2	TRBD1	TGTGCCAGCAGCTTGACAGGACAGGGTCGTGGCTACACCTTC	CASSLTGQGRGYTF
TRBV2	-	TRBJ1-2	-	TGTGCCAGCAGTCTGGACAAAAACTATGGCTACACCTTC	CASSLDKNYGYTF
TRBV19	-	TRBJ1-1	-	TGTGCCAGTAGTACCCGACAGGTACTAAGCATGGTAACTGAAGCTTTCTTT	CASSTRQVLSMVTEAFF
TRBV4-1	-	TRBJ1-2	TRBD1	TGCGCCAGCAGCCAAGATCACAGGGGAAATGGCTACACCTTC	CASSQDHRGNGYTF
TRBV4-3	few	TRBJ2-7	-	TGCGCCAGCAGCCAGACGCAGGGGTTCTACGAGCAGTACTTC	CASSQTQGFYEQYF
TRBV10-3	-	TRBJ1-4	-	TGTGCCATGCGGGGCCAGCTTAATGAAAAACTGTTTTTT	CAMRGQLNEKLFF
TRBV14	few	TRBJ1-1	-	TGTGCCAGTTCGAGGTGGGGGCCTTTTGAAGCTTTCTTT	CASSRWGPFEAFF
TRBV6-1	-	TRBJ1-5	-	TGTGCCAGCAGTGAAGATGGCAGGATGGCGCCCCAGCATTTT	CASSEDGRMAPQHF
TRBV10-1	few	TRBJ1-4	-	TGCGCCAGCAGTAATGCCCTCGAGGGAAAACTGTTTTTT	CASSNALEGKLFF
TRBV5-1	-	TRBJ2-7	TRBD2	TGCGCCAGCAGCTCCCGGACTAGCGGAACCTACGAGCAGTACTTC	CASSSRTSGTYEQYF
TRBV30	-	TRBJ1-6	-	TGTGCCTGGAGCGGGGGTTCACCCCTCCACTTT	CAWSGGSPLHF
TRBV7-6	-	TRBJ2-7	TRBD2	TGTGCCAGCAGCTTAGCGCAGGACCGCGGGGGAATGGTCGAGCAGTACTTC	CASSLAQDRGGMVEQYF
TRBV19	-	TRBJ2-2	-	TGTGCCAGTAGTATAGCGGGAGTCACCGGGGAGCTGTTTTTT	CASSIAGVTGELFF
TRBV6-1	-	TRBJ1-2	-	TGTGCCAGCAGTGAAAGGAGAGAGGGCTACACCTTC	CASSERREGYTF
TRBV10-2	-	TRBJ1-1	-	TGCGCCAGCAGTGCCGTGCGGGAGAATGCGAACACTGAAGCTTTCTTT	CASSAVRENANTEAFF
TRBV11-2	-	TRBJ1-2	-	TGTGCCAGCAGCTCCGAGAACTATGGCTACACCTTC	CASSSENYGYTF
TRBV13	-	TRBJ2-5	-	TGTGCCAGCAGCTTTATAGCCACGCAAGAGACCCAGTACTTC	CASSFIATQETQYF
TRBV7-8	-	TRBJ1-5	-	TGTGCCAGCAGCTTTACAGAAGTCGGTCAGCCCCAGCATTTT	CASSFTEVGQPQHF
TRBV5-5	-	TRBJ1-6	-	TGTGCCAGCAGCTTTAGTCCGAGCTCCTATAATTCACCCCTCCACTTT	CASSFSPSSYNSPLHF
TRBV11-3	-	TRBJ2-6	TRBD1	TGTGCCAGCAGCGCGACAGGGACTGGGGCCAACGTCCTGACTTTC	CASSATGTGANVLTF
TRBV15	-	TRBJ2-1	-	TGTGCCACCAGCAGAGGCAGGGTCGAGCAGTTCTTC	CATSRGRVEQFF
TRBV7-6	-	TRBJ2-7	TRBD2	TGTGCCAGCAGCCCCCAGGGACTAGCGGTGTCCTACGAGCAGTACTTC	CASSPQGLAVSYEQYF
TRBV30	-	TRBJ1-1	TRBD1	TGTGCCTGGAGTAACGACAGGGGGAATGAAGCTTTCTTT	CAWSNDRGNEAFF
TRBV5-4	-	TRBJ1-1	TRBD1	TGTGCCAGCAGCTTGTATGGACAGGGGGCTCCTGAAGCTTTCTTT	CASSLYGQGAPEAFF
TRBV15	-	TRBJ2-3	-	TGTGCCACCAGCAGAGATCTCGAGGAGGCGCAGTATTTT	CATSRDLEEAQYF
TRBV10-3	-	TRBJ2-1	TRBD1	TGTGCCATCAGCCAAACGGGGACAGGGGTAAATGAGCAGTTCTTC	CAISQTGTGVNEQFF
TRBV27	-	TRBJ2-7	-	TGTGCCAGCAGTTACCAGGCTTCCTACGAGCAGTACTTC	CASSYQASYEQYF
TRBV15	-	TRBJ1-1	-	TGTGCCACCAGCTCTCTGGGCGCGAACACTGAAGCTTTCTTT	CATSSLGANTEAFF
TRBV6-5	once	TRBJ2-5	-	TGTGCCAGCAGTCCAGCTCACAGGGGGGGAGAGACCCAGTACTTC	CASSPAHRGGETQYF
TRBV15	-	TRBJ1-5	-	TGTGCCACCAGCAGAGTCCAGGCTCAGCCCCAGCATTTT	CATSRVQAQPQHF
TRBV6-6	-	TRBJ1-5	TRBD1	TGTGCCAGCAGTTACCAAACAGGGGGCAATCAGCCCCAGCATTTT	CASSYQTGGNQPQHF
TRBV30	-	TRBJ2-7	-	TGTGCCTGGAGTGATGCCAGCTCCTACGAGCAGTACTTC	CAWSDASSYEQYF
TRBV2	-	TRBJ2-7	-	TGTGCCAGCAGCCCGCTCGGGGGGCAATACTACGAGCAGTACTTC	CASSPLGGQYYEQYF
TRBV30	-	TRBJ2-7	TRBD1	TGTGCCTGGAGTAGGGACAGGGGCCTATACGAGCAGTACTTC	CAWSRDRGLYEQYF
TRBV7-7	-	TRBJ2-1	TRBD2	TGTGCTAGCAGCTCCGGACTAGCCGGCCCCTACAATGAGCAGTTCTTC	CASSSGLAGPYNEQFF
TRBV11-3	-	TRBJ2-2	TRBD2	TGTGCCAGCAGCACCCCTAGCGGGAAGCACACCGGGGAGCTGTTTTTT	CASSTPSGKHTGELFF
TRBV7-9	-	TRBJ2-7	-	TGTGCCAGCAGCTTATTAGCGGTAACGGCCTACGAGCAGTACTTC	CASSLLAVTAYEQYF
TRBV27	few	TRBJ2-7	-	TGTGCCAGCAGTTTACGGTTTGGTTACGCGCAGTACTTC	CASSLRFGYAQYF
TRBV9	-	TRBJ1-2	-	TGTGCCAGCAGCGTAGGAGCGGGGCAGGACTATGGCTACACCTTC	CASSVGAGQDYGYTF
TRBV6-5	few	TRBJ2-7	TRBD1	TGTGCCAGCAAACGGGGGACAGGGGGAATATACGAGCAGTACTTC	CASKRGTGGIYEQYF
TRBV6-1	-	TRBJ2-7	-	TGTGCCAGCAGAAAGCAGGCCTCCTACGAGCAGTACTTC	CASRKQASYEQYF
TRBV27	-	TRBJ1-5	-	TGTGCCAGCAGTTTAGACCTAGGGGGCAATCAGCCCCAGCATTTT	CASSLDLGGNQPQHF
TRBV30	-	TRBJ1-6	-	TGTGCCTGGAGTGACCAAGGAGTCAATTCACCCCTCCACTTT	CAWSDQGVNSPLHF
TRBV2	-	TRBJ2-3	-	TGTGCCAGCAGTGGCGATGCAGATACGCAGTATTTT	CASSGDADTQYF